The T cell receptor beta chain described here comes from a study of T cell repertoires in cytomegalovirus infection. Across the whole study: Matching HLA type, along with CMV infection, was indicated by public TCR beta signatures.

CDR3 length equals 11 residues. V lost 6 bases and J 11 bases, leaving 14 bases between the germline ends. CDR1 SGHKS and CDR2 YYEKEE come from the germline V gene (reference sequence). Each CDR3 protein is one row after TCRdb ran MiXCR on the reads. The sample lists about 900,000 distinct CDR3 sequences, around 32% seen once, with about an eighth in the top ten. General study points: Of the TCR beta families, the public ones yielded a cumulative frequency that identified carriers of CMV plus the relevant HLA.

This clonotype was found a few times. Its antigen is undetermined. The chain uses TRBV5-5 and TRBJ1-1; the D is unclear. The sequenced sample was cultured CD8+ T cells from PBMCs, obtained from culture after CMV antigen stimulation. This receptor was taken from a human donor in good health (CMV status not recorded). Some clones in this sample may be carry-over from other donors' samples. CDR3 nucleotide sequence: TGTGCCAGCACATTCGGACTAGACGCTTTCTTT. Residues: CASTFGLDAFF.